This TCR beta chain was sequenced in a study of neurological immune-mediated disorders. This clonotype was detected many times. A single run covered 15-18 subjects with over 180 million TCR-beta sequences. TCRdb used MiXCR to reprocess the 5' RACE reads, holding one entry per CDR3 protein. The data show around 58,000 distinct CDR3 sequences, with roughly 3.5% seen just once and approximately 6.5% held by the top ten. The ends were cut back, 7 bases at V and 0 bases at J, with 4 bases in the middle. The germline V gene encodes CDR1 SGDLS and CDR2 YYNGEE. The CDR3 has 11 amino acids. The receptor comes from a woman aged 55-69 years with multiple sclerosis. Specimen: PBMCs. The chain couples TRBV9 to TRBJ1-1, with D uncertain. The CDR3 is CASFLNTEAFF. The CDR3 region has the DNA TGTGCCAGCTTTTTGAACACTGAAGCTTTCTTT.